A selection of T cell receptor beta chains follows, all from one sample in a study of blood T cell repertoires in COVID-19. Method: immunoSEQ multiplex PCR; TCRdb's copy keeps in-frame clones and lacks some. The sample contains under 85,000 clones, less than 85% of which appear only once. The sequencing sample was made of peripheral blood. The receptors come from a man aged 50 or older with COVID-19, enrolled during active disease. Each CDR3 is given with its conserved first and last residue. D genes are given only for firm matches. The size field is filled for only some rows; it gives once, few, many or a size class.

v_gene: TRBV19; d_gene: -; j_gene: TRBJ2-7; abundance: -; CDR3aa: CASSTDRLSSYEQYF; CDR3nt: TGTGCCAGCTCCACCGACAGATTAAGCTCCTACGAGCAGTACTTC
v_gene: TRBV6-5; d_gene: -; j_gene: TRBJ1-4; abundance: -; CDR3aa: CASSTDSAREKLFF; CDR3nt: TGTGCCAGCAGTACGGACAGTGCCCGTGAAAAACTGTTTTTT
v_gene: TRBV9; d_gene: TRBD2; j_gene: TRBJ2-7; abundance: -; CDR3aa: CASSAKRGAEQYF; CDR3nt: TGTGCCAGCAGCGCCAAGCGGGGAGCCGAGCAGTACTTC
v_gene: TRBV18; d_gene: -; j_gene: TRBJ1-4; abundance: -; CDR3aa: CASSPRGKTNEKLFF; CDR3nt: TGTGCCAGCTCACCTCGCGGGAAGACTAATGAAAAACTGTTTTTT
v_gene: TRBV9; d_gene: -; j_gene: TRBJ2-7; abundance: -; CDR3aa: CASSVSVSAYEQYF; CDR3nt: TGTGCCAGCAGCGTATCGGTTAGTGCCTACGAGCAGTACTTC
v_gene: TRBV2; d_gene: -; j_gene: TRBJ2-5; abundance: few; CDR3aa: CASSRGRKRETQYF; CDR3nt: TGTGCCAGCAGTAGGGGTCGTAAAAGGGAGACCCAGTACTTC
v_gene: TRBV4-2; d_gene: -; j_gene: TRBJ1-2; abundance: -; CDR3aa: CASSQDLAASNYGYTF; CDR3nt: TGTGCCAGCAGCCAAGATTTAGCAGCCTCTAACTATGGCTACACCTTC
v_gene: TRBV4-2; d_gene: TRBD2; j_gene: TRBJ2-1; abundance: once; CDR3aa: CASSQDPSSSGGVRYNEQFF; CDR3nt: TGTGCCAGCAGCCAAGATCCCAGTTCGAGCGGGGGGGTCAGGTACAATGAGCAGTTCTTC
v_gene: TRBV18; d_gene: -; j_gene: TRBJ1-1; abundance: once; CDR3aa: CASSPSGVRRTEAFF; CDR3nt: TGTGCCAGCTCACCATCAGGGGTAAGGCGGACTGAAGCTTTCTTT
v_gene: TRBV5-1; d_gene: TRBD1; j_gene: TRBJ1-2; abundance: -; CDR3aa: CASSFHQGDYGYTF; CDR3nt: TGCGCCAGCAGCTTTCACCAGGGGGACTATGGCTACACCTTC
v_gene: TRBV30; d_gene: -; j_gene: TRBJ1-2; abundance: -; CDR3aa: CAWRRGLRYGYTF; CDR3nt: TGTGCCTGGAGGCGAGGACTGCGCTATGGCTACACCTTC
v_gene: TRBV6-6; d_gene: TRBD1; j_gene: TRBJ1-1; abundance: -; CDR3aa: CASSITGTGRDTEAFF; CDR3nt: TGTGCCAGCAGTATAACCGGGACAGGGAGGGACACTGAAGCTTTCTTT
v_gene: TRBV6-5; d_gene: TRBD2; j_gene: TRBJ2-1; abundance: -; CDR3aa: CASESTSGVYNEQFF; CDR3nt: TGTGCCAGCGAATCGACTAGCGGGGTTTACAATGAGCAGTTCTTC
v_gene: TRBV4-2; d_gene: TRBD2; j_gene: TRBJ2-5; abundance: -; CDR3aa: CASSQGGLAGRETQYF; CDR3nt: TGTGCCAGCAGCCAAGGAGGACTAGCGGGGAGGGAGACCCAGTACTTC
v_gene: TRBV2; d_gene: TRBD2; j_gene: TRBJ2-3; abundance: once; CDR3aa: CASSEAVMRGAHTDTQYF; CDR3nt: TGTGCCAGCAGTGAAGCGGTCATGCGGGGGGCCCACACAGATACGCAGTATTTT
v_gene: TRBV13; d_gene: -; j_gene: TRBJ2-2; abundance: -; CDR3aa: CASSTLTGNTGELFF; CDR3nt: TGTGCCAGCAGCACACTAACCGGGAACACCGGGGAGCTGTTTTTT
v_gene: TRBV4-3; d_gene: TRBD1; j_gene: TRBJ2-4; abundance: -; CDR3aa: CASSQGYGETGVSKNIQYF; CDR3nt: TGCGCCAGCAGCCAAGGGTACGGGGAGACAGGGGTATCCAAAAACATTCAGTACTTC
v_gene: TRBV3-1/TRBV3-2; d_gene: -; j_gene: TRBJ2-7; abundance: -; CDR3aa: CASSQSTYEQYF; CDR3nt: TGTGCCAGCAGCCAATCAACCTACGAGCAGTACTTC
v_gene: TRBV7-9; d_gene: TRBD1; j_gene: TRBJ2-3; abundance: once; CDR3aa: CASSLPRQGITDTQYF; CDR3nt: TGTGCCAGCAGCTTACCACGACAGGGGATCACAGATACGCAGTATTTT
v_gene: TRBV6-6; d_gene: -; j_gene: TRBJ2-3; abundance: -; CDR3aa: CASSYSIRSTDTQYF; CDR3nt: TGTGCCAGCAGTTACTCGATCAGGAGCACAGATACGCAGTATTTT
v_gene: TRBV18; d_gene: -; j_gene: TRBJ2-1; abundance: -; CDR3aa: CASSPAASYNEQFF; CDR3nt: TGTGCCAGCTCACCAGCGGCAAGTTACAATGAGCAGTTCTTC
v_gene: TRBV5-1; d_gene: -; j_gene: TRBJ1-3; abundance: -; CDR3aa: CASSLDPGHGNTIYF; CDR3nt: TGCGCCAGCAGCTTGGATCCAGGTCATGGAAACACCATATATTTT
v_gene: TRBV2; d_gene: TRBD2; j_gene: TRBJ2-7; abundance: -; CDR3aa: CASSLAGGTYEQYF; CDR3nt: TGTGCCAGCAGTTTAGCGGGGGGAACCTACGAGCAGTACTTC
v_gene: TRBV19; d_gene: TRBD1; j_gene: TRBJ1-2; abundance: -; CDR3aa: CASITGQGDGGYTF; CDR3nt: TGTGCCAGTATTACGGGACAGGGTGACGGCGGCTACACCTTC
v_gene: TRBV29-1; d_gene: -; j_gene: TRBJ1-2; abundance: -; CDR3aa: CSVFQGGDGYTF; CDR3nt: TGCAGCGTGTTTCAGGGAGGGGATGGCTACACCTTC
v_gene: TRBV6-5; d_gene: -; j_gene: TRBJ1-3; abundance: -; CDR3aa: CAGGGDGNTIYF; CDR3nt: TGTGCCGGAGGGGGGGATGGAAACACCATATATTTT
v_gene: TRBV3-1/TRBV3-2; d_gene: TRBD1; j_gene: TRBJ1-2; abundance: -; CDR3aa: CASSQSNPGQGDGYTF; CDR3nt: TGTGCCAGCAGCCAGTCTAACCCGGGACAGGGGGATGGCTACACCTTC
v_gene: TRBV7-3; d_gene: TRBD1; j_gene: TRBJ2-1; abundance: -; CDR3aa: CASDPPGQSYNEQFF; CDR3nt: TGTGCCAGCGACCCACCGGGACAGTCCTACAATGAGCAGTTCTTC
v_gene: TRBV30; d_gene: TRBD2; j_gene: TRBJ2-1; abundance: -; CDR3aa: CAWQTGLAGMYGEQFF; CDR3nt: TGTGCCTGGCAAACCGGACTAGCGGGGATGTACGGTGAGCAGTTCTTC
v_gene: TRBV15; d_gene: -; j_gene: TRBJ2-2; abundance: -; CDR3aa: CATSRDRGNTGELFF; CDR3nt: TGTGCCACCAGCAGAGATCGCGGGAACACCGGGGAGCTGTTTTTT
v_gene: TRBV4-1; d_gene: -; j_gene: TRBJ1-2; abundance: -; CDR3aa: CASSLAQNREGYTF; CDR3nt: TGCGCCAGCAGCCTGGCGCAAAACAGGGAGGGCTACACCTTC
v_gene: TRBV7-3; d_gene: -; j_gene: TRBJ2-1; abundance: -; CDR3aa: CASSLGLPGNEQFF; CDR3nt: TGTGCCAGCAGCTTAGGACTACCGGGGAATGAGCAGTTCTTC
v_gene: TRBV19; d_gene: TRBD1; j_gene: TRBJ1-4; abundance: -; CDR3aa: CASSMGQGANEKLFF; CDR3nt: TGTGCCAGTAGTATGGGTCAGGGGGCTAACGAAAAACTGTTTTTT
v_gene: TRBV12-5; d_gene: TRBD2; j_gene: TRBJ2-7; abundance: -; CDR3aa: CASALPTSGTYEQYF; CDR3nt: TGTGCTAGTGCCCTCCCGACTAGCGGGACCTACGAGCAGTACTTC
v_gene: TRBV29-1; d_gene: TRBD2; j_gene: TRBJ2-7; abundance: -; CDR3aa: CSVEERGTYEQYF; CDR3nt: TGCAGCGTTGAGGAGCGGGGGACCTACGAGCAGTACTTC
v_gene: TRBV10-3; d_gene: TRBD1; j_gene: TRBJ1-2; abundance: -; CDR3aa: CAIGQGKDYGYTF; CDR3nt: TGTGCCATCGGACAGGGGAAGGACTATGGCTACACCTTC
v_gene: TRBV7-9; d_gene: -; j_gene: TRBJ1-2; abundance: few; CDR3aa: CASSFQADRQRDGYTF; CDR3nt: TGTGCCAGCAGCTTTCAAGCCGACAGGCAGCGTGATGGCTACACCTTC
v_gene: TRBV3-1/TRBV3-2; d_gene: -; j_gene: TRBJ1-4; abundance: -; CDR3aa: CASSFGEAQKLFF; CDR3nt: TGTGCCAGCAGCTTCGGAGAGGCTCAAAAACTGTTTTTT
v_gene: TRBV20-1; d_gene: TRBD1; j_gene: TRBJ2-7; abundance: -; CDR3aa: CSASRDRGILYEQYF; CDR3nt: TGCAGTGCTAGTAGGGACAGGGGGATCCTCTACGAGCAGTACTTC
v_gene: TRBV6-6; d_gene: -; j_gene: TRBJ1-1; abundance: -; CDR3aa: CASSYSIGADTEAFF; CDR3nt: TGTGCCAGCAGTTACTCGATAGGGGCTGACACTGAAGCTTTCTTT
v_gene: TRBV3-1/TRBV3-2; d_gene: -; j_gene: TRBJ1-1; abundance: -; CDR3aa: CASSPFGQSLNTEAFF; CDR3nt: TGTGCCAGCAGCCCCTTCGGACAGTCCCTGAACACTGAAGCTTTCTTT
v_gene: TRBV5-4; d_gene: TRBD1; j_gene: TRBJ1-1; abundance: -; CDR3aa: CASSLGGTGEVSTEAFF; CDR3nt: TGTGCCAGCAGCTTGGGCGGGACAGGGGAAGTGAGCACTGAAGCTTTCTTT
v_gene: TRBV7-2; d_gene: -; j_gene: TRBJ1-3; abundance: -; CDR3aa: CASSLVGGSSGNTIYF; CDR3nt: TGTGCCAGCAGCTTAGTCGGGGGGAGCTCTGGAAACACCATATATTTT
v_gene: TRBV7-2; d_gene: -; j_gene: TRBJ2-2; abundance: -; CDR3aa: CASSLRFGGTGELFF; CDR3nt: TGTGCCAGCAGCTTACGATTCGGGGGCACCGGGGAGCTGTTTTTT
v_gene: TRBV10-3; d_gene: -; j_gene: TRBJ2-5; abundance: -; CDR3aa: CAISDGYQETQYF; CDR3nt: TGTGCCATCAGTGACGGGTACCAAGAGACCCAGTACTTC
v_gene: TRBV5-1; d_gene: -; j_gene: TRBJ2-7; abundance: once; CDR3aa: CASSLGPVDYEQYF; CDR3nt: TGCGCCAGCAGCTTGGGTCCGGTAGACTACGAGCAGTACTTC
v_gene: TRBV6-1; d_gene: -; j_gene: TRBJ2-5; abundance: -; CDR3aa: CASSDLTIGGETQYF; CDR3nt: TGTGCCAGCAGTGACCTGACTATTGGTGGCGAGACCCAGTACTTC
v_gene: TRBV30; d_gene: -; j_gene: TRBJ1-1; abundance: -; CDR3aa: CAWSVFRGAEAFF; CDR3nt: TGTGCCTGGAGTGTCTTCAGGGGCGCTGAAGCTTTCTTT
v_gene: TRBV5-1; d_gene: -; j_gene: TRBJ2-7; abundance: -; CDR3aa: CASSFIGANEQYF; CDR3nt: TGCGCCAGCAGCTTTATAGGGGCTAATGAGCAGTACTTC
v_gene: TRBV4-1; d_gene: -; j_gene: TRBJ2-3; abundance: -; CDR3aa: CASSQARRGGATDTQYF; CDR3nt: TGCGCCAGCAGCCAAGCGAGGAGGGGCGGGGCCACAGATACGCAGTATTTT
v_gene: TRBV5-6; d_gene: -; j_gene: TRBJ1-3; abundance: -; CDR3aa: CASSLKWTWGRTGNTIYF; CDR3nt: TGTGCCAGCAGCTTGAAGTGGACGTGGGGGCGCACTGGAAACACCATATATTTT
v_gene: TRBV5-1; d_gene: TRBD1; j_gene: TRBJ2-7; abundance: -; CDR3aa: CASSLSTGGGYEQYF; CDR3nt: TGCGCCAGCAGCTTAAGCACAGGGGGTGGCTACGAGCAGTACTTC
v_gene: TRBV9; d_gene: TRBD1; j_gene: TRBJ2-1; abundance: -; CDR3aa: CASSVSGQGAFEQFF; CDR3nt: TGTGCCAGCAGCGTGTCGGGACAGGGGGCCTTTGAGCAGTTCTTC
v_gene: TRBV9; d_gene: -; j_gene: TRBJ2-1; abundance: -; CDR3aa: CASSVEVSGGEQFF; CDR3nt: TGTGCCAGCAGCGTAGAGGTTAGCGGTGGCGAGCAGTTCTTC
v_gene: TRBV7-9; d_gene: -; j_gene: TRBJ2-1; abundance: -; CDR3aa: CASSLRGSEQFF; CDR3nt: TGTGCCAGCAGCTTAAGGGGAAGTGAGCAGTTCTTC
v_gene: TRBV5-4; d_gene: -; j_gene: TRBJ1-2; abundance: -; CDR3aa: CASSANYGYTF; CDR3nt: TGTGCCAGCAGCGCGAACTATGGCTACACCTTC
v_gene: TRBV5-1; d_gene: TRBD1; j_gene: TRBJ2-1; abundance: -; CDR3aa: CASSLSGQVYNEQFF; CDR3nt: TGCGCCAGCAGCTTGTCGGGACAGGTGTACAATGAGCAGTTCTTC
v_gene: TRBV7-6; d_gene: TRBD2; j_gene: TRBJ2-3; abundance: -; CDR3aa: CASSLKRGLSTDTQYF; CDR3nt: TGTGCCAGCAGCCTAAAGCGGGGGCTAAGCACAGATACGCAGTATTTT
v_gene: TRBV7-9; d_gene: TRBD2; j_gene: TRBJ2-1; abundance: -; CDR3aa: CASSSLPGEGDNEQFF; CDR3nt: TGTGCCAGCAGCTCATTGCCGGGGGAGGGTGACAATGAGCAGTTCTTC